What follows are 28 T cell receptor beta chains derived from one specimen sequenced in a study of blood T cell repertoires in COVID-19. Generated by immunoSEQ multiplex PCR, the TCRdb table keeps only in-frame clones and is missing some. The sample shows approximately 88,000 clones, over 60% of them seen only once. The sample was peripheral blood. The receptor set was obtained from a woman older than 75 with active or convalescent COVID-19.

This clone has a single count. This chain connects TRBV7-2 to TRBJ2-1; TRBD2 matches 8 bases. The CDR3 runs to 15 residues. Trimming took 5 bases from V and 5 from J; bases not matched to a gene: 8. CDR1 is SGHTA and CDR2 is FQGNSA in the germline V gene. DNA for the CDR3: TGTGCCAGCAGCCGTAAACGGGGGGGAAACAATGAGCAGTTCTTC. This encodes CASSRKRGGNNEQFF.

The chain uses TRBV6-4 and TRBJ2-1; TRBD2 aligns across 9 bases. The CDR3 covers 14 residues. Germline CDR1 and CDR2: MRHNA and SNTAGT. Trimming cost V 5 bases and J 7 bases; bases outside gene matches: 6. Here the CDR3 reads CASSRSGGTNEQFF. The CDR3 nucleotides read TGTGCCAGCAGTCGGAGCGGGGGGACGAATGAGCAGTTCTTC.

Of note for this clone: A junction boundary mismatches the germline segment, possibly from a read error. CDR3 loop: CASSQAGQGPPIIF. The DNA for the CDR3 is TGTGCCAGCAGCCAAGCGGGACAGGGGCCCCCTATTATCTTC. The chain couples TRBV7-2 to TRBJ2-1; 10 bases map to TRBD1. There are 14 residues in the CDR3. The germline V gene encodes CDR1 SGHTA and CDR2 FQGNSA.

The chain uses TRBV10-3 and TRBJ2-7; TRBD2 agrees at 8 bases. The junction had 15 bases not matched to a gene; V was cut back by 3 bases and J by 2 bases. Per the germline V gene, CDR1 is ENHRY and CDR2 is SYGVKD. The CDR3 is 18 amino acids. The CDR3 region is CAISDSVRGGGFTYEQYF. For the CDR3, the DNA is TGTGCCATCAGTGACTCAGTCCGGGGGGGCGGGTTTACCTACGAGCAGTACTTC.

This clone was seen more than once but under ten times. The chain links TRBV12-3 or TRBV12-4 to TRBJ1-2, with D possibly matching TRBD1 (6 bases). Trimming pared 7 bases from V and 8 bases from J, leaving 17 bases between. The CDR3 extends over 13 amino acids. The CDR3 protein is CASTQQGSRGYTF. CDR3 sequence (DNA): TGTGCCAGCACACAACAGGGATCAAGGGGCTACACCTTC.

The chain links TRBV19 to TRBJ1-2; no clear D gene. CDR3 size: 11 residues. V shed 7 bases and J shed 3 bases, with 6 bases lying between them. Germline lookup yields CDR1 LNHDA and CDR2 SQIVND (reference sequence). CDR3: CASKEDYGYTF. CDR3 coding DNA: TGTGCCAGTAAGGAGGACTATGGCTACACCTTC.

The chain uses TRBV7-2 and TRBJ2-5; 7 nucleotides align to TRBD2. The junction had 8 bases not matched to a gene; V was cut back by 6 bases and J by 4 bases. CDR3 length: 14 amino acids. Germline V gene lookup returns CDR1 SGHTA and CDR2 FQGNSA. The CDR3 region has the DNA TGTGCCAGCAGGGAAAGAGCGGGGACAGAGACCCAGTACTTC. Protein sequence: CASRERAGTETQYF. The full variable domain, in which reference TRBV7-2 and TRBJ2-5 provide the parts outside the CDR3, is GAGVSQSPSNKVTEKGKDVELRCDPISGHTALYWYRQSLGQGLEFLIYFQGNSAPDKSGLPSDRFSAERTGGSVSTLTIQRTQQEDSAVYLCASRERAGTETQYFGPGTRLLVL.

V gene TRBV29-1 combines with J gene TRBJ1-5; 8 bases agree with TRBD1. The V and J ends lost 7 bases and 6 bases, in that order; junction bases with no gene match: 8. The CDR3 loop spans 13 amino acids. The V gene's germline CDR1 is SQVTM and CDR2 ANQGSEA. This CDR3 is CSARAGGGQPQHF. The CDR3 DNA is TGCAGCGCCCGGGCAGGGGGCGGTCAGCCCCAGCATTTT.

The rearrangement uses TRBV9 and TRBJ1-6; D not resolved. CDR3 size: 15 residues. Germline V gene lookup returns CDR1 SGDLS and CDR2 YYNGEE. V gave up 1 base and J gave up 6 bases, with 11 bases separating them. In DNA form, the CDR3 reads TGTGCCAGCAGCGTAACCGGTTTTCTTAATTCACCCCTCCACTTT. It yields the protein CASSVTGFLNSPLHF.

This sequence joins TRBV28 and TRBJ1-2, with 8 bases that match TRBD1. With 4 bases clipped from V and 0 bases from J, the junction kept 4 bases outside the gene matches. This CDR3 has 15 residues. Germline assignment: CDR1 MDHEN and CDR2 SYDVKM. DNA of the CDR3: TGTGCCAGCAGTTACTGGGACAGGCCTAACTATGGCTACACCTTC. Protein sequence: CASSYWDRPNYGYTF.

The chain links TRBV7-9 to TRBJ1-5; TRBD1 matches at 8 bases. This CDR3 has 16 residues. Trimming took 5 bases from V and 2 from J; bases not matched to a gene: 8. The germline V gene encodes CDR1 SEHNR and CDR2 FQNEAQ (reference sequence). The CDR3 nucleotides are TGTGCCAGCAGCAGTCCGACGGGACAGGGCAATCAGCCCCAGCATTTT. Its translation: CASSSPTGQGNQPQHF.

The chain recombines TRBV2 with TRBJ1-6; D gene uncertain. With 5 bases removed from V and 0 bases from J, the gap between germline ends came to 8 bases. The CDR3 is 15 amino acids. Per the germline V gene, CDR1 is SNHLY and CDR2 is FYNNEI. The CDR3 sequence: CASSTGSSYNSPLHF. CDR3 sequence (DNA): TGTGCCAGCAGTACCGGGAGCTCCTATAATTCACCCCTCCACTTT.

The chain employs TRBV28 and TRBJ1-2; 8 bases agree with TRBD1. This CDR3 has 14 residues. V lost 3 bases, J lost 7 bases, and 7 bases stayed unmatched. CDR1 MDHEN and CDR2 SYDVKM come from the germline V gene. In nucleotides, the CDR3 is TGTGCCAGCAGTTTGAGCGGACAGGGAACTGGCTACACCTTC. Translation: CASSLSGQGTGYTF.

The V gene is TRBV5-6, the J gene TRBJ1-5; possibly TRBD1 for D (6 bases). Trimming took off 0 bases at V and 7 bases at J, with 11 bases between the two ends. CDR3 size: 14 residues. Germline V lookup: CDR1 SGHDT, CDR2 YYEEEE. The CDR3 protein is CASSLGRGGQPQHF. The CDR3 coding sequence is TGTGCCAGCAGCTTGGGCAGGGGCGGGCAGCCCCAGCATTTT.

V gene TRBV11-2 combines with J gene TRBJ1-2; D might be TRBD1 (5 bases). The CDR3 contains 16 residues. The V end was cut by 0 bases, the J end by 2 bases, with 13 bases between. Germline V gene data show CDR1 as SGHAT and CDR2 as FQNNGV. The CDR3 coding sequence is TGTGCCAGCAGCTTAGAGGCCAGGGTAGGGAACTATGGCTACACCTTC. This translates into CASSLEARVGNYGYTF.

This clone was picked up many times. The rearrangement uses TRBV7-3 and TRBJ2-2, with D perhaps matching TRBD2 (7 bases). Trimming cost V 5 bases and J 5 bases, with 21 bases left between them. CDR3 length equals 17 residues. Looked up from germline, CDR1 is SGHTA and CDR2 is FQGTGA. CDR3 sequence reads: CASSPNGGGLGTGELFF. The CDR3 bases are TGTGCCAGCAGCCCAAATGGCGGGGGCTTGGGGACCGGGGAGCTGTTTTTT.

This chain connects TRBV5-1 to TRBJ1-2; 7 bases are shared with TRBD1. The CDR3 consists of 16 residues. The J segment lost 2 bases and the V segment lost 4 bases, leaving 11 bases of the junction unmatched. Germline V lookup: CDR1 SGHRS, CDR2 YFSETQ. The CDR3 nucleotides read TGCGCCAGCAGCCAAGCCGTGGCAGGGGGGAACTATGGCTACACCTTC. Translated: CASSQAVAGGNYGYTF.

The V and J genes are TRBV5-6 and TRBJ2-7; 7 nucleotides align to TRBD1. There are 15 residues in the CDR3. V shed 4 bases and J 6 bases; nucleotides not matched to a gene: 13. CDR1 and CDR2 from the germline V gene are SGHDT and YYEEEE. CDR3 residues: CASSVERGLRGEQYF. CDR3 sequence (DNA): TGTGCCAGCAGCGTGGAGAGGGGGCTACGGGGCGAGCAGTACTTC.

V usage is TRBV5-6 and J usage is TRBJ2-7; tentative D call: TRBD2 (5 bases). CDR1 is SGHDT and CDR2 is YYEEEE in the germline V gene. The CDR3 sequence is 18 residues long. Trimming removed 1 base at V and 0 bases at J, with 20 bases between. The CDR3 here is CASSLPGWSGPDSYEQYF. DNA for the CDR3: TGTGCCAGCAGCTTGCCCGGATGGAGCGGACCAGACTCCTACGAGCAGTACTTC.

The chain uses TRBV19 and TRBJ1-5; the D is unclear. Germline loops: CDR1 LNHDA, CDR2 SQIVND (reference sequence). V lost 3 bases, J lost 4 bases, and 10 bases lay in between. This CDR3 spans 14 amino acids. The CDR3 nucleotides are TGTGCCAGTAGTATGGCGCGGGGAAATCAGCCCCAGCATTTT. Protein: CASSMARGNQPQHF.

This rearrangement joins TRBV7-6 to TRBJ2-2, with D perhaps TRBD1 (6 bases). Trimming cost V 5 bases and J 0 bases, with 19 bases left between them. The CDR3 is made up of 18 amino acids. Germline assignment: CDR1 SGHVS and CDR2 FNYEAQ. DNA of the CDR3: TGTGCCAGCAGCCCTGACCGGACAGAGAGGCCGAACACCGGGGAGCTGTTTTTT. This gives the protein CASSPDRTERPNTGELFF.

The chain carries TRBV6-1 and TRBJ2-3; a weak D match, TRBD1 (6 bases). Germline V CDR1 and CDR2: MNHNS, SASEGT. This CDR3 has 17 residues. V lost 2 bases and J 1 base, leaving 16 bases between the germline ends. The CDR3 here is CASSEKVDSWGTDTQYF. As DNA, the CDR3 is TGTGCCAGCAGTGAAAAAGTGGACAGTTGGGGCACAGATACGCAGTATTTT.

This clone has just a few counts. The V and J genes are TRBV3-1 (or the pseudogene TRBV3-2) and TRBJ2-5; 8 bases fit TRBD2. Germline V gene lookup returns CDR1 LGHDT and CDR2 YNNKEL (reference sequence). The CDR3 loop spans 15 amino acids. Unmatched junction bases numbered 10, after V lost 6 bases and J lost 4 bases. Here the CDR3 DNA reads TGTGCCAGCAGGGACTGGTCCAGCGGGGGAGAGACCCAGTACTTC. It yields the protein CASRDWSSGGETQYF.

This chain connects TRBV24-1 to TRBJ2-1; D is perhaps TRBD2 (5 bases). This CDR3 contains 17 residues. V lost 4 bases and J lost 5, with 20 bases in between. Germline values: CDR1 KGHDR, CDR2 SFDVKD. The CDR3 coding sequence is TGTGCCACCAGTGACAGCACCGGGATACTGGGCGACAATGAGCAGTTCTTC. Translated: CATSDSTGILGDNEQFF.

In this sample, this clone turned up once. V and J are TRBV10-2 and TRBJ2-2; 9 positions agree with TRBD2. The CDR3 covers 15 residues. Unmatched junction bases numbered 4, after V lost 5 bases and J lost 3 bases. Germline CDR1 and CDR2: WSHSY and SAAADI. The CDR3 is CASSSAGGDTGELFF. CDR3 coding DNA: TGCGCCAGCAGTTCGGCGGGGGGGGACACCGGGGAGCTGTTTTTT.

The chain uses TRBV28 and TRBJ1-2; D might be TRBD1 (5 bases). V was clipped by 4 bases and J by 4 bases, with 16 bases between them. Germline-derived CDR1 and CDR2 are MDHEN and SYDVKM. The CDR3 is 15 residues long. The CDR3 spells CASSSVGGGGYGYTF. As DNA, the CDR3 is TGTGCCAGCAGTTCTGTCGGTGGCGGGGGCTATGGCTACACCTTC.

The chain carries TRBV28 and TRBJ1-6, with D perhaps TRBD1 (6 bases). Germline assignment: CDR1 MDHEN and CDR2 SYDVKM. This CDR3 spans 16 amino acids. Trimming removed 5 bases from V and 7 bases from J, with 18 bases in between. CDR3 residues: CASSPSEGQGNSPLHF. The CDR3, as DNA: TGTGCCAGCAGTCCATCTGAGGGGCAGGGGAATTCACCCCTCCACTTT.

This clone was recorded once. The chain uses TRBV19 and TRBJ1-6, with 7 bases fitting TRBD1. This CDR3 has 16 residues. Trimming cost V 7 bases and J 5 bases; bases outside gene matches: 11. From germline, CDR1 is LNHDA and CDR2 SQIVND (reference sequence). The CDR3 spells CASTLPPDRDNSPLHF. The CDR3 bases are TGTGCCAGTACCCTTCCCCCTGACAGGGATAATTCACCCCTCCACTTT.